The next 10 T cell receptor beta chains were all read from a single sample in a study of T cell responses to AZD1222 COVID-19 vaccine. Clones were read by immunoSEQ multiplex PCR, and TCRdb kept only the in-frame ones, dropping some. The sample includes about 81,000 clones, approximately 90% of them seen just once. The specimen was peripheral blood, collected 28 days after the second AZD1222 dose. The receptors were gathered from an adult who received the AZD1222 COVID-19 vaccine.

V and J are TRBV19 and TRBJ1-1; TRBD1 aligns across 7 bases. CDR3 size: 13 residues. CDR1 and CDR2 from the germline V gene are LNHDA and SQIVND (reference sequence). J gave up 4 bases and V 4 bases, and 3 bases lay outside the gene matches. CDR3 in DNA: TGTGCCAGTAGTACAGGGGGGGCCACTGAAGCTTTCTTT. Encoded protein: CASSTGGATEAFF. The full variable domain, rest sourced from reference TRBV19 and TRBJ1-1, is DGGITQSPKYLFRKEGQNVTLSCEQNLNHDAMYWYRQDPGQGLRLIYYSQIVNDFQKGDIAEGYSVSREKKESFPLTVTSAQKNPTAFYLCASSTGGATEAFFGQGTRLTVV.

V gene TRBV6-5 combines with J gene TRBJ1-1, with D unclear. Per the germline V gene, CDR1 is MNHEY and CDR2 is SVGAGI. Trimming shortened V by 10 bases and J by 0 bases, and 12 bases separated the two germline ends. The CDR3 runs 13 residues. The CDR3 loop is CAITRGLNTEAFF. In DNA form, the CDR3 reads TGTGCCATCACGCGGGGTTTGAACACTGAAGCTTTCTTT.

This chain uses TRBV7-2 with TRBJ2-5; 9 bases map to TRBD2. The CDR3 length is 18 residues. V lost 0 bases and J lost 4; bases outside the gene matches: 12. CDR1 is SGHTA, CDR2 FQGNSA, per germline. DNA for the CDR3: TGTGCCAGCAGCTTAGCCTCCTCTTCGACTAGCGGAAGAGAGACCCAGTACTTC. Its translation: CASSLASSSTSGRETQYF.

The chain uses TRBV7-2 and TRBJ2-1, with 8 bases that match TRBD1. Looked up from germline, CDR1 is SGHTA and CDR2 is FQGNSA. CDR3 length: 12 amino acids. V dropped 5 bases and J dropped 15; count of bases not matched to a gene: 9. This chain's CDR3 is CASSPRDRWPFF. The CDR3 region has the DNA TGTGCCAGCAGCCCAAGGGACAGGTGGCCGTTCTTC.

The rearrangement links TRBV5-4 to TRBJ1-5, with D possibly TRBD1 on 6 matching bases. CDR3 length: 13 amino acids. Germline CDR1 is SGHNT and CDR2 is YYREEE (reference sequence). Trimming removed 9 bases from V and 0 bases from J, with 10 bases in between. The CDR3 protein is CATRQDSNQPQHF. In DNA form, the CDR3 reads TGTGCCACCAGACAGGATAGCAATCAGCCCCAGCATTTT. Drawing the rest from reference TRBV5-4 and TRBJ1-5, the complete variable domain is ETGVTQSPTHLIKTRGQQVTLRCSSQSGHNTVSWYQQALGQGPQFIFQYYREEENGRGNFPPRFSGLQFPNYSSELNVNALELDDSALYLCATRQDSNQPQHFGDGTRLSIL.

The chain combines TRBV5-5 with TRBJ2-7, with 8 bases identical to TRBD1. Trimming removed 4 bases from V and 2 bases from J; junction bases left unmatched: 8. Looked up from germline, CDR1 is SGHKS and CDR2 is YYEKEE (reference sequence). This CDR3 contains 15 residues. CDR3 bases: TGTGCCAGCAGCAGCCTCGGACAGGGAACCTACGAGCAGTACTTC. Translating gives CASSSLGQGTYEQYF. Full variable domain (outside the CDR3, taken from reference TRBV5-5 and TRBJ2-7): DAGVTQSPTHLIKTRGQQVTLRCSPISGHKSVSWYQQVLGQGPQFIFQYYEKEERGRGNFPDRFSARQFPNYSSELNVNALLLGDSALYLCASSSLGQGTYEQYFGPGTRLTVT.

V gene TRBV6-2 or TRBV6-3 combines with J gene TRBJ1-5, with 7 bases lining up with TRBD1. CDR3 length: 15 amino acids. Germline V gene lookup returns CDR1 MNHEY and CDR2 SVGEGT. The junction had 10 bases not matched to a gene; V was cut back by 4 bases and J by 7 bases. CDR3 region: CASSSLRGARQPQHF. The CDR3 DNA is TGTGCCAGCAGTTCGCTCAGGGGGGCTAGACAGCCCCAGCATTTT.

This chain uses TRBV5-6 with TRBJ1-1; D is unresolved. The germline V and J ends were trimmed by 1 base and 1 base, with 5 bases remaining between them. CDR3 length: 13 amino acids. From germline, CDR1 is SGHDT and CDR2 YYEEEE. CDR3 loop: CASSLRENTEAFF. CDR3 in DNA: TGTGCCAGCAGCTTGAGGGAGAACACTGAAGCTTTCTTT.

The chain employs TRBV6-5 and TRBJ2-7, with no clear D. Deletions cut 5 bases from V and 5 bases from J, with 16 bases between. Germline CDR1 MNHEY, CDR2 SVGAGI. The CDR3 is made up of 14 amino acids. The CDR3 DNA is TGTGCCAGCAGTACTAAGAGTGCTTCCGACGAGCAGTACTTC. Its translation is CASSTKSASDEQYF.

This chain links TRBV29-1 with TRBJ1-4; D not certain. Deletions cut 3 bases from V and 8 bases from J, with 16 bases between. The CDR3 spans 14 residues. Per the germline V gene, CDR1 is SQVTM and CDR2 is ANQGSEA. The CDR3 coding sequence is TGCAGCGTTGAGGAGTATGGGGAGGGAGAAAAACTGTTTTTT. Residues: CSVEEYGEGEKLFF.